A single sample is the source of the 21 T cell receptor beta chains below, sequenced in a study of control samples from healthy donors and cancer patients. Generated by immunoSEQ multiplex PCR, the TCRdb table keeps only in-frame clones and is missing some. Found here are 250,000 to 300,000 clones, about four fifths of them singletons; the top ten hold 13%. The sequenced sample was PBMCs. Source of these receptors: a woman aged 60 to 75 with lung cancer.

The chain is built from TRBV27 and TRBJ1-5, with D unclear. This CDR3 region has 13 residues. Germline V gene data show CDR1 as MNHEY and CDR2 as SMNVEV (reference sequence). V was shortened by 5 bases and J by 0 bases, with 5 bases between the two germline ends. As DNA, the CDR3 is TGTGCCAGCAGTCCCAATAGCAATCAGCCCCAGCATTTT. Translated, it gives CASSPNSNQPQHF.

The rearrangement joins TRBV6-2 or TRBV6-3 to TRBJ1-1; D not certain. Germline V gene sequence: CDR1 MNHEY, CDR2 SVGEGT. V was shortened by 2 bases and J by 1 base, with 17 bases between the two germline ends. The CDR3 contains 17 residues. The CDR3 DNA sequence: TGTGCCAGCAGTTACCCGACCGACCTTCTCCGGAACACTGAAGCTTTCTTT. This codes for CASSYPTDLLRNTEAFF.

The chain couples TRBV25-1 to TRBJ1-2; 10 bases map to TRBD1. V shed 6 bases and J 1 base; nucleotides not matched to a gene: 2. CDR1 MGHDK and CDR2 SYGVNS come from the germline V gene. The CDR3 extends over 14 amino acids. In DNA, the CDR3 is TGTGCCAGCAGGGGGACAGGGGTTAACTATGGCTACACCTTC. Translated: CASRGTGVNYGYTF.

The chain links TRBV6-4 to TRBJ1-1; no reliable D call. The CDR3 extends over 13 amino acids. Trimming left V 4 bases short and J 1 base short, with 7 bases between. Germline CDR1 and CDR2: MRHNA and SNTAGT. CDR3 nucleotides: TGTGCCAGCAGTGCCGAAGAGAACACTGAAGCTTTCTTT. This codes for CASSAEENTEAFF.

Remarks on this clone: Its ends do not fully match the called genes, so a read error is possible. This sequence joins TRBV18 and TRBJ1-4; TRBD1 is a possible D gene (5 bases). The CDR3 consists of 15 residues. CDR1 KGHSH and CDR2 LQKENI come from the germline V gene. The CDR3 loop reads CTSSPQDSFNEKLFF. CDR3 DNA sequence: TGTACCAGCTCACCCCAAGACAGCTTTAATGAAAAACTGTTTTTT.

This chain joins TRBV29-1 and TRBJ1-2; D perhaps matches TRBD1 (6 bases). The CDR3 loop spans 12 amino acids. Trimming took off 8 bases at V and 8 bases at J, with 18 bases between the two ends. The germline CDR1 and CDR2 sequences are SQVTM and ANQGSEA. Written as DNA, the CDR3 is TGCAGCTGTCAGGGGACATTCGAGGGCTACACCTTC. It codes for CSCQGTFEGYTF.

The chain uses TRBV27 and TRBJ2-3; 15 nucleotides align to TRBD2. V trimming: 5 bases; J trimming: 1 base; junction bases outside the gene matches: 7. Germline loops: CDR1 MNHEY, CDR2 SMNVEV (reference sequence). The CDR3 sequence is 18 residues long. CDR3 DNA: TGTGCCAGCAGTCCCCGGACTAGCGGGAGGGTGCGCACAGATACGCAGTATTTT. This encodes CASSPRTSGRVRTDTQYF.

The chain employs TRBV6-6 and TRBJ2-5, with TRBD2 identical over 12 bases. Germline V gene data show CDR1 as MNHNY and CDR2 as SVGAGI (reference sequence). This CDR3 is built from 16 residues. J gave up 6 bases and V 5 bases, and 10 bases lay outside the gene matches. The CDR3 DNA reads as TGTGCCAGCAGTCAATCTAGCGGGGGGGCTCGGAAGACCCAGTACTTC. Its translation is CASSQSSGGARKTQYF.

V is TRBV3-1 (or the pseudogene TRBV3-2) and J is TRBJ2-2, with D unclear. The V end lost 2 bases, the J end lost 6 bases, and 7 bases lay between the germline ends. CDR3 size: 13 residues. The germline V gene has CDR1 LGHDT and CDR2 YNNKEL (reference sequence). The CDR3, as DNA: TGTGCCAGCAGCCAATTGGTCCCCGGGGAGCTGTTTTTT. This gives the protein CASSQLVPGELFF.

CDR3 sequence reads: CASSLLPDTEAFF. The CDR3 DNA follows: TGTGCCAGCAGCCTTCTCCCGGACACTGAAGCTTTCTTT. This rearrangement joins TRBV7-3 to TRBJ1-1; D unresolved. V lost 5 bases to trimming and J lost 3 bases, with 10 bases between them. CDR3 length: 13 residues. Germline CDR1 reads SGHTA; CDR2 reads FQGTGA.

V gene TRBV7-3 combines with J gene TRBJ2-1; possible D gene TRBD1, 5 bases. Deletions cut 2 bases from V and 8 bases from J, with 10 bases between. This CDR3 has 13 residues. The germline gives CDR1 SGHTA, CDR2 FQGTGA. DNA of the CDR3: TGTGCCAGCAGCTTAGAATGGGGCTATGAGCAGTTCTTC. Its protein product is CASSLEWGYEQFF.

This rearrangement joins TRBV28 to TRBJ1-1; D not certain. Trimming removed 5 bases from V and 6 bases from J, with 16 bases in between. The CDR3 has 14 residues. Per germline, CDR1 MDHEN and CDR2 SYDVKM. The CDR3 nucleotides are TGTGCCAGCAGTACCCACGGGTTTAATCCTGAAGCTTTCTTT. It is translated as CASSTHGFNPEAFF.

The CDR3 bases are TGTGCCAGCAGTCGCCTTGAGTCGGCGGGTGAGCAGTTCTTC. This encodes CASSRLESAGEQFF. The V and J genes are TRBV27 and TRBJ2-1; D is perhaps TRBD2 (5 bases). Germline CDR1 MNHEY, CDR2 SMNVEV (reference sequence). The CDR3 runs to 14 residues. V gave up 5 bases and J gave up 9 bases, with 17 bases separating them.

The rearrangement uses TRBV10-3 and TRBJ1-1; tentatively, D is TRBD1 (6 bases). Germline CDR1 ENHRY, CDR2 SYGVKD. V gave up 8 bases and J gave up 4 bases, with 20 bases separating them. This CDR3 is 15 amino acids long. CDR3 protein: CAISPGGAGSTEAFF. CDR3 in DNA: TGTGCCATCTCTCCGGGGGGCGCCGGGAGCACTGAAGCTTTCTTT.

This sequence joins TRBV18 and TRBJ2-1, with D maybe TRBD1 (5 bases). V was clipped by 5 bases and J by 7 bases, with 18 bases between them. Per the germline V gene, CDR1 is KGHSH and CDR2 is LQKENI. The CDR3 spans 15 residues. CDR3 loop: CASSDAMDITNEQFF. CDR3 in DNA: TGTGCCAGCTCAGACGCCATGGACATCACAAATGAGCAGTTCTTC.

In DNA form, the CDR3 reads TGCGCCAGCAGTGTAGGGGTGCTAGGCACTGAAGCTTTCTTT. This codes for CASSVGVLGTEAFF. The gene calls are TRBV10-1 and TRBJ1-1; perhaps TRBD1 as D (5 bases). CDR3 length: 14 amino acids. Germline values: CDR1 WNHNN, CDR2 SYGVQD (reference sequence). Trimming left V 4 bases short and J 4 bases short, with 13 bases between.

This clone occurred a few times. This sequence joins TRBV5-6 and TRBJ1-1; D may be TRBD1 (5 bases). V shed 0 bases and J shed 0 bases, with 12 bases lying between them. Per the germline V gene, CDR1 is SGHDT and CDR2 is YYEEEE. The CDR3 runs to 16 residues. CDR3 DNA: TGTGCCAGCAGCTTGGGGGGGACTACAATGAACACTGAAGCTTTCTTT. Its translation: CASSLGGTTMNTEAFF.

In DNA, the CDR3 is TGTGCCAGCACCCCGACGTCGGGGGAGACCCAGTACTTC. This gives the protein CASTPTSGETQYF. The rearrangement links TRBV5-6 to TRBJ2-5; D perhaps matches TRBD2 (5 bases). V gave up 6 bases and J gave up 5 bases, with 14 bases separating them. CDR3 length: 13 amino acids. Germline V gene data show CDR1 as SGHDT and CDR2 as YYEEEE. The full variable domain, completed using reference TRBV5-6 and TRBJ2-5, is DAGVTQSPTHLIKTRGQQVTLRCSPKSGHDTVSWYQQALGQGPQFIFQYYEEEERQRGNFPDRFSGHQFPNYSSELNVNALLLGDSALYLCASTPTSGETQYFGPGTRLLVL.

The count of this clone is one. This chain uses TRBV5-1 with TRBJ2-2, with TRBD2 matching over 10 bases. Looked up from germline, CDR1 is SGHRS and CDR2 is YFSETQ. The CDR3 has 16 residues. J gave up 6 bases and V 3 bases, and 8 bases lay outside the gene matches. CDR3 DNA sequence: TGCGCCAGCAGCTCACCGCTAGCGGGAGTTTCCGGGGAGCTGTTTTTT. This encodes CASSSPLAGVSGELFF.

This rearrangement joins TRBV5-6 to TRBJ1-2; TRBD1 is a possible D gene (5 bases). V lost 4 bases, J lost 3 bases, and 13 bases lay in between. Germline-derived CDR1 and CDR2 are SGHDT and YYEEEE. The CDR3 spans 14 residues. CDR3 residues: CASSTQGRYYGYTF. The CDR3 DNA is TGTGCCAGCAGCACTCAGGGTCGGTACTATGGCTACACCTTC.

The chain is built from TRBV7-7 and TRBJ2-3; D not certain. The length of the CDR3 is 14 residues. V was trimmed by 7 bases and J by 3 bases, leaving 14 bases between them. Germline CDR1 and CDR2: SSHAT and FNYEAQ (reference sequence). The CDR3 coding sequence is TGTGCCAGCATCCAAACGCCGGGTACAGATACGCAGTATTTT. Its translation is CASIQTPGTDTQYF.